This T cell receptor (beta chain) was identified during a study of cytomegalovirus exposure and HLA in healthy donors. This CDR3 is built from 16 residues. Looked up from germline, CDR1 is MNHEY and CDR2 is SMNVEV (reference sequence). Trimming took off 6 bases at V and 0 bases at J, with 15 bases between the two ends. 13 Jbeta primers and 60 Vbeta primers were used for the PCR. Clones were read by immunoSEQ multiplex PCR, and TCRdb kept only the in-frame ones, dropping some. The sample includes over 150,000 clones, over 70% of them seen just once. The chain combines TRBV27 with TRBJ1-5; the D gene is possibly TRBD1 (6 bases). Sequencing was done on a sample of PBMCs. The TCR sequence derives from a woman aged 50 to 60 in good health and CMV-seropositive. This CDR3 reads CASSIRPGDSNQPQHF. Written as DNA, the CDR3 is TGTGCCAGCAGCATCCGACCAGGGGATAGCAATCAGCCCCAGCATTTT.